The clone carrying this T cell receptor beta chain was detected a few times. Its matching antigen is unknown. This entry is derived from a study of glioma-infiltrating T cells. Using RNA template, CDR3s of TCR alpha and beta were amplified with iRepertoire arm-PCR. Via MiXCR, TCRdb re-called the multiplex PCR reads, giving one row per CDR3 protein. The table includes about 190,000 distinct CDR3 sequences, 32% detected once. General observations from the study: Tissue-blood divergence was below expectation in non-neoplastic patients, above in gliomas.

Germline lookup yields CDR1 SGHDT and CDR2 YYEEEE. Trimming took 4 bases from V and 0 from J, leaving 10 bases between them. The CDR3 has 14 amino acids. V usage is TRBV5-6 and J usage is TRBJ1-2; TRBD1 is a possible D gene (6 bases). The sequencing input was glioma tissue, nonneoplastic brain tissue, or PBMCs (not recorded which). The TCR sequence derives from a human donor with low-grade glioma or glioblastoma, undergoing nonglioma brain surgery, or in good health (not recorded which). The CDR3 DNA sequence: TGTGCCAGCAGCCCAAAGGGGGCTAACTATGGCTACACCTTC. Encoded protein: CASSPKGANYGYTF.